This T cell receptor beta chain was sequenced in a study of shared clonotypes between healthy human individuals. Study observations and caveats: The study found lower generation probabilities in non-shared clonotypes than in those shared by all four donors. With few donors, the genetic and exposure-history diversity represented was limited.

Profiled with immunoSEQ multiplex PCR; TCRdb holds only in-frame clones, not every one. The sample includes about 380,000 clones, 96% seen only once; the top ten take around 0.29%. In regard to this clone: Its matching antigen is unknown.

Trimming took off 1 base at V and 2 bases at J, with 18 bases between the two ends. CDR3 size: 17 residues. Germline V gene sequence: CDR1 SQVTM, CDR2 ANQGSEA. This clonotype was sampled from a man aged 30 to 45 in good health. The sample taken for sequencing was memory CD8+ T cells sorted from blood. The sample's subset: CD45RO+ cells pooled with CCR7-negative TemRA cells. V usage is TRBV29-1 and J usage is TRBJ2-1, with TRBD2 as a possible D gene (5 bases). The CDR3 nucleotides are TGCAGCGTTGAAGGAAGTTCGGCGAGCGGCCCCTACAATGAGCAGTTCTTC. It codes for CSVEGSSASGPYNEQFF.